This T cell receptor beta chain appears in the sequencing data of a study of shared clonotypes between healthy human individuals. About the study: Donor ages ranged 18 to 49 years: two women, a few men. Donors had three CD4 naive, three CD4 memory, two CD8 naive and one CD8 memory plate apiece. Findings of the study overall: Although depth was large, rarefaction showed that sequencing of the sorted subsets was incomplete.

Generated by immunoSEQ multiplex PCR, the TCRdb table keeps only in-frame clones and is missing some. The table shows some 2,500,000 clones, with around 92% occurring only once. For this clone: What it recognizes is unknown.

A split of CD4+ cells into CD45RA+ naive and CD45RA-negative memory subsets was performed. The V and J ends lost 4 bases and 2 bases respectively, with 19 bases between them. CDR3 length: 16 amino acids. Germline CDR1 reads SGDLS; CDR2 reads YYNGEE. The TCR was taken from a man between 18 and 35 years old in good health. Some clones in this sample may be carry-over from other donors' samples. The chain uses TRBV9 and TRBJ2-7; D may be TRBD1 or TRBD2 (5 bases each). The sample taken for sequencing was naive CD4+ T cells from PBMCs. The subset here: CD45RA+ positively selected. The CDR3 loop reads CASSPGTEFEPYEQYF. The CDR3 nucleotides read TGTGCCAGCAGCCCCGGGACGGAGTTTGAGCCCTACGAGCAGTACTTC.